One and the same sample provided the 14 T cell receptor beta chains below, sequenced in a study of shared clonotypes between healthy human individuals. Only in-frame clones appear in the TCRdb table, and some are missing; sequencing was by immunoSEQ multiplex PCR. Of over 1.5 million clones detected, 95% to 99% appear once; the ten largest clones hold around 0.47%. Sequences were obtained from naive CD4+ T cells sorted from blood. Documented subset: CD45RA+ positively selected. The receptors were sampled from a man aged 25 to 40 in good health.

The chain uses TRBV7-3 and TRBJ2-3; 8 nucleotides agree with TRBD2. Germline V gene lookup returns CDR1 SGHTA and CDR2 FQGTGA. The CDR3 consists of 15 residues. Losses at the gene ends were 6 bases for V and 5 bases for J; bases not matched to a gene: 10. CDR3 in amino acids: CASRWTGGPGDTQYF. CDR3 DNA sequence: TGTGCCAGCAGGTGGACGGGAGGGCCGGGAGATACGCAGTATTTT.

This sequence joins TRBV18 and TRBJ2-7; D unclear. The CDR3 extends over 14 amino acids. V lost 3 bases, J lost 2 bases, and 11 bases lay in between. The V gene's germline CDR1 is KGHSH and CDR2 LQKENI. CDR3 amino acids: CASSPPGGPYEQYF. DNA for the CDR3: TGTGCCAGCTCACCCCCCGGCGGACCCTACGAGCAGTACTTC.

The V call is TRBV11-2, the J call TRBJ1-3, with D perhaps TRBD1 (5 bases). This CDR3 contains 16 residues. The V gene lost 5 bases and the J gene lost 4 bases, with 18 bases spanning the gap. The V gene's germline CDR1 is SGHAT and CDR2 FQNNGV. CDR3 in amino acids: CASSQLMPGAGNTIYF. CDR3 sequence (DNA): TGTGCCAGCAGCCAACTTATGCCCGGGGCGGGAAACACCATATATTTT.

The chain couples TRBV18 to TRBJ1-2; perhaps TRBD1 as D (6 bases). Trimming shortened V by 3 bases and J by 8 bases, and 19 bases separated the two germline ends. The CDR3 loop spans 15 amino acids. CDR1 is KGHSH and CDR2 is LQKENI in the germline V gene. CDR3 sequence reads: CASSPLRTELFGYTF. CDR3 nucleotide sequence: TGTGCCAGCTCACCCCTCCGGACAGAGCTGTTCGGCTACACCTTC.

V gene TRBV15 combines with J gene TRBJ2-2; tentative D call: TRBD2 (5 bases). The germline CDR1 and CDR2 sequences are LNHNV and YYDKDF (reference sequence). The CDR3 consists of 13 residues. The V gene lost 9 bases and the J gene lost 3 bases, with 11 bases spanning the gap. CDR3 residues: CATVWGDTGELFF. CDR3 bases: TGTGCCACAGTTTGGGGAGACACCGGGGAGCTGTTTTTT.

This chain joins TRBV5-1 and TRBJ2-5; D remains ambiguous. CDR3 length equals 13 residues. The V end was cut by 1 base, the J end by 3 bases, with 7 bases between. Germline V gene data show CDR1 as SGHRS and CDR2 as YFSETQ. The CDR3 DNA is TGCGCCAGCAGCTTGTCCCGAGAAGAGACCCAGTACTTC. Translating it yields CASSLSREETQYF.

V is TRBV7-6 and J is TRBJ2-7; 14 nucleotides align to TRBD2. The germline V gene has CDR1 SGHVS and CDR2 FNYEAQ. The CDR3 loop spans 18 amino acids. J gave up 7 bases and V 5 bases, and 16 bases lay outside the gene matches. CDR3 sequence (DNA): TGTGCCAGCAGCCACCGCGGCCAGGGACTAGCGGGAGCGGGGGAGCAGTACTTC. Residues: CASSHRGQGLAGAGEQYF.

The chain combines TRBV10-2 with TRBJ2-7; 8 bases line up with TRBD1. The CDR3 has 15 amino acids. V lost 6 bases and J lost 0; bases outside the gene matches: 7. Germline values: CDR1 WSHSY, CDR2 SAAADI. The CDR3 loop is CASRGRDRPSYEQYF. The CDR3 DNA follows: TGCGCCAGCAGGGGAAGGGACAGGCCCTCCTACGAGCAGTACTTC.

The chain uses TRBV2 and TRBJ2-1, with D perhaps matching TRBD2 (7 bases). The CDR3 is 14 amino acids. V shed 8 bases and J shed 5 bases, with 16 bases lying between them. Germline CDR1 reads SNHLY; CDR2 reads FYNNEI. The CDR3 coding sequence is TGTGCCAGCCAGTGGGGGGGCAGGAACAATGAGCAGTTCTTC. Its translation is CASQWGGRNNEQFF.

The rearrangement links TRBV9 to TRBJ2-7; D not certain. Germline assignment: CDR1 SGDLS and CDR2 YYNGEE. This CDR3 region has 12 residues. Between the trimmed V and J ends, which lost 2 bases and 0 bases, there was a span of 3 bases. As DNA, the CDR3 is TGTGCCAGCAGCGTGTTCTCCTACGAGCAGTACTTC. This sequence encodes CASSVFSYEQYF.

The chain employs TRBV5-1 and TRBJ2-3; TRBD2 agrees at 13 bases. The V gene end was trimmed by 2 bases and the J gene end by 5 bases; junction bases not matched to a gene: 5. Germline-derived CDR1 and CDR2 are SGHRS and YFSETQ. This CDR3 is built from 16 residues. The CDR3 spells CASSLIGLAGEDTQYF. As DNA, the CDR3 is TGCGCCAGCAGCTTAATCGGACTAGCGGGAGAAGATACGCAGTATTTT.

The chain is built from TRBV7-9 and TRBJ1-4; D not resolved. This CDR3 is built from 13 residues. Deletions cut 8 bases from V and 0 bases from J, with 7 bases between. Looked up from germline, CDR1 is SEHNR and CDR2 is FQNEAQ (reference sequence). The CDR3 DNA is TGTGCCAGCTCTGGCACAACTAATGAAAAACTGTTTTTT. It codes for CASSGTTNEKLFF.

V and J are TRBV9 and TRBJ2-1; the match to TRBD2 covers 10 bases. Germline CDR1 reads SGDLS; CDR2 reads YYNGEE. Trimming cost V 3 bases and J 8 bases; bases outside gene matches: 8. The CDR3 covers 15 residues. The chain's CDR3 is CASSGGAGGVHEQFF. CDR3 bases: TGTGCCAGCAGCGGAGGAGCGGGAGGGGTCCATGAGCAGTTCTTC.

This chain connects TRBV11-2 to TRBJ2-7, with D perhaps given as TRBD1 or TRBD2 (5 bases each). V lost 7 bases and J lost 4, with 14 bases in between. Germline CDR1 reads SGHAT; CDR2 reads FQNNGV. The CDR3 covers 13 residues. CDR3 in amino acids: CASNLGVGYEQYF. In DNA, the CDR3 is TGTGCCAGCAACCTGGGGGTGGGGTACGAGCAGTACTTC.